Listed below are T cell receptor beta chains from one sample, sequenced in a study of T-cell reconstitution after alpha-beta-depleted transplantation in children. MiXCR, run by TCRdb on the PCR reads, gives a single entry per CDR3 protein. This table holds fewer than 550,000 distinct CDR3 sequences, roughly 10% found once. Here the sequenced sample was PBMCs, taken before TCRalphabeta/CD19-depleted stem cell transplant. The receptors were gathered from a child under 10 years old with inherited bone marrow failure, due to receive a stem cell transplant. Each CDR3 is given with its conserved first and last residue. D genes are given only for firm matches. Expanded clones get a size class; other rows say once, few or many, or leave the size out.

CDR3 DNA: TGTGCCAGCAGTTTTGCTAGCGCAAACTACAATGAGCAGTTCTTC
CDR3 protein: CASSFASANYNEQFF
clone size: many
V gene: TRBV12-3/TRBV12-4
D gene: .
J gene: TRBJ2-1

CDR3 DNA: TGCAGCGTTGAAACACAGGACGGCACCGGGGAGCTGTTTTTT
CDR3 protein: CSVETQDGTGELFF
clone size: many
V gene: TRBV29-1
D gene: .
J gene: TRBJ2-2

CDR3 DNA: TGTACCAGCAGCCCGGGGGGAGCGGGAGTGGGTACGCAGTATTTT
CDR3 protein: CTSSPGGAGVGTQYF
clone size: many
V gene: TRBV7-6
D gene: TRBD2
J gene: TRBJ2-3

CDR3 DNA: TGTGCCACCAGTGATTTCAAGGGTAGTTACAATGAGCAGTTCTTC
CDR3 protein: CATSDFKGSYNEQFF
clone size: many
V gene: TRBV24-1
D gene: .
J gene: TRBJ2-1

CDR3 DNA: TGTGCCAGCAGCCTCGGGACAGGGAGGATGAACACTGAAGCTTTCTTT
CDR3 protein: CASSLGTGRMNTEAFF
clone size: many
V gene: TRBV7-9
D gene: TRBD1
J gene: TRBJ1-1

CDR3 DNA: TGTGCCAGCACCCTGGACGGACCGAACACCGGGGAGCTGTTTTTT
CDR3 protein: CASTLDGPNTGELFF
clone size: few
V gene: TRBV27
D gene: .
J gene: TRBJ2-2

CDR3 DNA: TGTGCCAGCAGCCTCCGGGACAGGGCCTTTAGCAATCAGCCCCAGCATTTT
CDR3 protein: CASSLRDRAFSNQPQHF
clone size: many
V gene: TRBV5-5
D gene: TRBD1
J gene: TRBJ1-5

CDR3 DNA: TGTGCCAGCAGCCCGGGACTAGCGGGAGCCTACAATGAGCAGTTCTTC
CDR3 protein: CASSPGLAGAYNEQFF
clone size: many
V gene: TRBV7-9
D gene: TRBD2
J gene: TRBJ2-1

CDR3 DNA: TGCAGTGCTCGAACCTATATAACCCCAGAGTACGAGCAGTACTTC
CDR3 protein: CSARTYITPEYEQYF
clone size: many
V gene: TRBV20-1
D gene: .
J gene: TRBJ2-7

CDR3 DNA: TGCAGTGCTAGTACGGGAGGATCTGGGCAGTACTTC
CDR3 protein: CSASTGGSGQYF
clone size: .
V gene: TRBV20-1
D gene: TRBD2
J gene: TRBJ2-7

CDR3 DNA: TGCAGTGCTAGTCCCACTAGCGGGAGTGGATTCCAAGAGACCCAGTACTTC
CDR3 protein: CSASPTSGSGFQETQYF
clone size: .
V gene: TRBV20-1
D gene: TRBD2
J gene: TRBJ2-5

CDR3 DNA: TGCGCCAGCAGTTATAGCGGGAGTGCCGCCGGGGAGCTGTTTTTT
CDR3 protein: CASSYSGSAAGELFF
clone size: many
V gene: TRBV4-3
D gene: TRBD2
J gene: TRBJ2-2

CDR3 DNA: TGCAGTGCTAGAGCAGAGGGCGGCGAGCAGTACTTC
CDR3 protein: CSARAEGGEQYF
clone size: few
V gene: TRBV20-1
D gene: .
J gene: TRBJ2-7

CDR3 DNA: TGTGCCAGCTCCGGTGGGGTTACCCTCGGGTCCTACAATGAGCAGTTCTTC
CDR3 protein: CASSGGVTLGSYNEQFF
clone size: many
V gene: TRBV18
D gene: .
J gene: TRBJ2-1

CDR3 DNA: TGTGCCAGCTCACCGGACAGGGGCGCAGGTGATGAGCAGTTCTTC
CDR3 protein: CASSPDRGAGDEQFF
clone size: many
V gene: TRBV18
D gene: TRBD1
J gene: TRBJ2-1

CDR3 DNA: TGTGCCAGCAGTTTATCTAGCGGGAACACCTACGAGCAGTACTTC
CDR3 protein: CASSLSSGNTYEQYF
clone size: many
V gene: TRBV27
D gene: TRBD2
J gene: TRBJ2-7

CDR3 DNA: TGCAGTGCAGAGACGCGGGAGACCCAGTACTTC
CDR3 protein: CSAETRETQYF
clone size: many
V gene: TRBV20-1
D gene: .
J gene: TRBJ2-5

CDR3 DNA: TGTGCCAGCAGCTTTATCGGGGGTGTTACCGGGGAGCTGTTTTTT
CDR3 protein: CASSFIGGVTGELFF
clone size: many
V gene: TRBV7-9
D gene: .
J gene: TRBJ2-2

CDR3 DNA: TGTGCCAGCAGCAAAATACTAGGCTCCTACGAGCAGTACTTC
CDR3 protein: CASSKILGSYEQYF
clone size: many
V gene: TRBV3-1
D gene: .
J gene: TRBJ2-7

CDR3 DNA: TGTGCCAGCAGCTTAATTACTGGGGGCCATGAGCAGTTCTTC
CDR3 protein: CASSLITGGHEQFF
clone size: many
V gene: TRBV11-2
D gene: .
J gene: TRBJ2-1

CDR3 DNA: TGCGCCAGCAGCTTGGGGCAGGCCAACTATGGCTACACCTTC
CDR3 protein: CASSLGQANYGYTF
clone size: many
V gene: TRBV5-1
D gene: .
J gene: TRBJ1-2

CDR3 DNA: TGTGCCAGCAGTTTATCAGGGGGGGGAGGTGGCTACACCTTC
CDR3 protein: CASSLSGGGGGYTF
clone size: few
V gene: TRBV27
D gene: .
J gene: TRBJ1-2

CDR3 DNA: TGTGCCAGCAGTTACACCGGGACATCGAACGGAAACACCATATATTTT
CDR3 protein: CASSYTGTSNGNTIYF
clone size: .
V gene: TRBV6-2/TRBV6-3
D gene: .
J gene: TRBJ1-3

CDR3 DNA: TGTGCCAGCTCGAGGGGTCCCGGAAACACCATATATTTT
CDR3 protein: CASSRGPGNTIYF
clone size: .
V gene: TRBV7-9
D gene: .
J gene: TRBJ1-3

CDR3 DNA: TGTGCCACCAGTGATTTTAGGGACACCGGGGAGCTGTTTTTT
CDR3 protein: CATSDFRDTGELFF
clone size: many
V gene: TRBV24-1
D gene: .
J gene: TRBJ2-2

CDR3 DNA: TGCAGTGCATGGGCGAAAGAGACCCAGTACTTC
CDR3 protein: CSAWAKETQYF
clone size: many
V gene: TRBV20-1
D gene: .
J gene: TRBJ2-5

CDR3 DNA: TGTGCCAGCAGTCAAGAGGGGTCTGGGGCCAACGTCCTGACTTTC
CDR3 protein: CASSQEGSGANVLTF
clone size: many
V gene: TRBV6-1
D gene: .
J gene: TRBJ2-6

CDR3 DNA: TGTACCAGCAGTTTCCTTCCTCTTCTGGTCCAAAGGGCCAAAAACATTCAGTACTTC
CDR3 protein: CTSSFLPLLVQRAKNIQYF
clone size: .
V gene: TRBV12-3/TRBV12-4
D gene: .
J gene: TRBJ2-4

CDR3 DNA: TGTGCCAGCAGTGAGGCCAGCGGAGAGACCCAGTACTTC
CDR3 protein: CASSEASGETQYF
clone size: many
V gene: TRBV25-1
D gene: .
J gene: TRBJ2-5

CDR3 DNA: TGTGCCAGCAGCGCCCGGGACAGAGCCGGGGAGCTGTTTTTT
CDR3 protein: CASSARDRAGELFF
clone size: many
V gene: TRBV7-9
D gene: TRBD1
J gene: TRBJ2-2

CDR3 DNA: TGTGCCAGCAGCTTGGGACTAGCGGGCAGAGGGCAACGCGGGAGGTACTCCTACAATGAGCAGTTCTTC
CDR3 protein: CASSLGLAGRGQRGRYSYNEQFF
clone size: .
V gene: TRBV5-4
D gene: TRBD2
J gene: TRBJ2-1

CDR3 DNA: TGTGCCAGCAGTCCTCGACAGGGGGAAGAGACCCAGTACTTC
CDR3 protein: CASSPRQGEETQYF
clone size: many
V gene: TRBV12-3/TRBV12-4
D gene: TRBD1
J gene: TRBJ2-5

CDR3 DNA: TGTGCCAGCAGCTTGGACTTAGCGGCTGGCGAGCAGTACTTC
CDR3 protein: CASSLDLAAGEQYF
clone size: .
V gene: TRBV5-6
D gene: .
J gene: TRBJ2-7

CDR3 DNA: TGTGCCAGCAGCACCAACCAGGCAGGGGCCTACTACGAGCAGTACTTC
CDR3 protein: CASSTNQAGAYYEQYF
clone size: .
V gene: TRBV7-9
D gene: .
J gene: TRBJ2-7

CDR3 DNA: TGTGCCAGCAGTTTCGCGGGGGAGGGAAACACCATATATTTT
CDR3 protein: CASSFAGEGNTIYF
clone size: many
V gene: TRBV27
D gene: .
J gene: TRBJ1-3

CDR3 DNA: TGTGCCAGCAGTTCGGGACTAGCGCCTTACAATGAGCAGTTCTTC
CDR3 protein: CASSSGLAPYNEQFF
clone size: few
V gene: TRBV27
D gene: TRBD2
J gene: TRBJ2-1

CDR3 DNA: TGTGCCAGCAGCTTGTATGGATCGGGCTACACCTTC
CDR3 protein: CASSLYGSGYTF
clone size: many
V gene: TRBV5-6
D gene: .
J gene: TRBJ1-2

CDR3 DNA: TGTGCCAGCAGCTTAGGATGGGTAGGGGAGAACACTGAAGCTTTCTTT
CDR3 protein: CASSLGWVGENTEAFF
clone size: many
V gene: TRBV7-2
D gene: .
J gene: TRBJ1-1

CDR3 DNA: TGCAGTGCTAATCGCTTAAATGAGCAGTTCTTC
CDR3 protein: CSANRLNEQFF
clone size: few
V gene: TRBV20-1
D gene: .
J gene: TRBJ2-1

CDR3 DNA: TGCAGTGCTAGGGCCTCCGGGTTGAAAACCGGGGAGCTGTTTTTT
CDR3 protein: CSARASGLKTGELFF
clone size: .
V gene: TRBV20-1
D gene: .
J gene: TRBJ2-2